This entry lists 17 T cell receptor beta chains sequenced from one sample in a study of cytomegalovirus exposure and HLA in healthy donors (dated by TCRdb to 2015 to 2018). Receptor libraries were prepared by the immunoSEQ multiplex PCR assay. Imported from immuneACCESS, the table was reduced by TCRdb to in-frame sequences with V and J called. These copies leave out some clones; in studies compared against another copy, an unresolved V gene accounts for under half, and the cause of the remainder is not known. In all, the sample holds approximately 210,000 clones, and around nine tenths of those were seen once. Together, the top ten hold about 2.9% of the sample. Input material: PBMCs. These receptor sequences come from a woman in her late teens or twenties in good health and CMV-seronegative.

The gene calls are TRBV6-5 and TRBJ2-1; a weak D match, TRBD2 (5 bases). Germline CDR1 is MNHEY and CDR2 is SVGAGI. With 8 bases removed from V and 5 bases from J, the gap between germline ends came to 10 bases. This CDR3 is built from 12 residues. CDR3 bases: TGTGCCAGCCGTCGGGAAGACAATGAGCAGTTCTTC. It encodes CASRREDNEQFF.

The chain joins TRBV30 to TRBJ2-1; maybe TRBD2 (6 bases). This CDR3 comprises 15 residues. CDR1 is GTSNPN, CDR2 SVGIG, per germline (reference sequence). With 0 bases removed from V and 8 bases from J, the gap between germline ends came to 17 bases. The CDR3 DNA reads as TGTGCCTGGAGTGTTCTGTCGGGAGTCATCGATGAGCAGTTCTTC. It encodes CAWSVLSGVIDEQFF.

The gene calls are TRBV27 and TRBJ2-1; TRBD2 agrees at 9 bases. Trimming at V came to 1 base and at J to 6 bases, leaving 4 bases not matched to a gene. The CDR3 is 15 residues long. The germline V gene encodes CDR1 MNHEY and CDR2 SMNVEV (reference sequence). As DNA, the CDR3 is TGTGCCAGCAGTTTATTGGGACTAGCCCCCAATGAGCAGTTCTTC. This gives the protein CASSLLGLAPNEQFF.

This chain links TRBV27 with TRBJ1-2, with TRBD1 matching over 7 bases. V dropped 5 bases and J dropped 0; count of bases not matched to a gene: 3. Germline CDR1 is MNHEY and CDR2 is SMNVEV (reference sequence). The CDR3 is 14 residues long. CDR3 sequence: CASSLRGTNYGYTF. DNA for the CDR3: TGTGCCAGCAGTCTCAGGGGGACTAACTATGGCTACACCTTC.

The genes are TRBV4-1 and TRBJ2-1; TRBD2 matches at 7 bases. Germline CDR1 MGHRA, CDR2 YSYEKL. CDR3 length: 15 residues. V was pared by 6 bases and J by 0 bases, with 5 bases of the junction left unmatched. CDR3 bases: TGCGCCAGCAGTCTAGCGGATCGCTCCTACAATGAGCAGTTCTTC. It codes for CASSLADRSYNEQFF.

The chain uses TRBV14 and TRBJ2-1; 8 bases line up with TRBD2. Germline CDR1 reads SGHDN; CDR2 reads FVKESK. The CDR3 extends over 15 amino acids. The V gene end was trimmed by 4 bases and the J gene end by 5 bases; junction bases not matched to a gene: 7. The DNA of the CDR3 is TGTGCCAGCAGCCCGGGACTAGTGGTCCACAATGAGCAGTTCTTC. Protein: CASSPGLVVHNEQFF.

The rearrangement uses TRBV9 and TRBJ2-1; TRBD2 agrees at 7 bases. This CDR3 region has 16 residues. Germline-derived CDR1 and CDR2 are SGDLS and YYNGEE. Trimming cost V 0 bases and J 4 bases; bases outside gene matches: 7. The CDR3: CASSVDAGDRYNEQFF. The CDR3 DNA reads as TGTGCCAGCAGCGTAGATGCGGGAGACAGATACAATGAGCAGTTCTTC.

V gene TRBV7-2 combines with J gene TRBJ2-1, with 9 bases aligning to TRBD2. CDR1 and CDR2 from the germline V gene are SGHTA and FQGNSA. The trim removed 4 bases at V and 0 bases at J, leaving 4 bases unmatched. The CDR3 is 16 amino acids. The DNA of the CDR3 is TGTGCCAGCAGCTCCATTAGCGGGAGCTCCTACAATGAGCAGTTCTTC. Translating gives CASSSISGSSYNEQFF.

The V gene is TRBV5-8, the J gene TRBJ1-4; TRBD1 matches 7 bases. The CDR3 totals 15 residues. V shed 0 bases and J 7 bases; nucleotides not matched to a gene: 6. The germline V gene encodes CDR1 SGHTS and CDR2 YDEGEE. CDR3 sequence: CASSLARGQREKLFF. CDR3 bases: TGTGCCAGCAGCTTGGCGAGGGGGCAGCGTGAAAAACTGTTTTTT.

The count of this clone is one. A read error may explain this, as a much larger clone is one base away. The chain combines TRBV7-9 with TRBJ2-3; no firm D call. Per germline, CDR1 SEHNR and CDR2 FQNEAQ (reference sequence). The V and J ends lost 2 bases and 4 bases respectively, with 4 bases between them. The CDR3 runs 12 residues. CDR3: CASSLSSDTQYF. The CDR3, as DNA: TGTGCCAGCAGCTTATCCTCAGATACGCAGTATTTT.

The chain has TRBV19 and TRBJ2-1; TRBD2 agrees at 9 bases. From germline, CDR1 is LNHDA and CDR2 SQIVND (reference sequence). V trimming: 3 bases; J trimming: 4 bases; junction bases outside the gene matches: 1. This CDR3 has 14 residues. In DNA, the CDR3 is TGTGCCAGTAGTATGCTAGCGGGGTACAATGAGCAGTTCTTC. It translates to CASSMLAGYNEQFF.

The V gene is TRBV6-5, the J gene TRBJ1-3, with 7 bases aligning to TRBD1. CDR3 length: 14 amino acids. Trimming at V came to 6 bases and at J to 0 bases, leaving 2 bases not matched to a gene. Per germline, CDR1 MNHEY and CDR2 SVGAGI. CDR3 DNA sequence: TGTGCCAGCAGGAGGGACAGCTCTGGAAACACCATATATTTT. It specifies CASRRDSSGNTIYF.

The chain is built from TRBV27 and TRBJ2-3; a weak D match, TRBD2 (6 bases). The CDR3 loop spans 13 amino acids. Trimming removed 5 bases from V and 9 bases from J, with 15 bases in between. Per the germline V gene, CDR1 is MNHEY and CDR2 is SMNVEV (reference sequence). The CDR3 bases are TGTGCCAGCAGTGCGACAACCCGGGGGACGCAGTATTTT. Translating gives CASSATTRGTQYF.

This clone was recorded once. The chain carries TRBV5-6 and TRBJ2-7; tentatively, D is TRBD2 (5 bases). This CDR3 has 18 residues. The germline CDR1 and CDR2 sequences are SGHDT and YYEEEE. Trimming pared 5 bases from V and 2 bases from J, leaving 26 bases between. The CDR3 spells CASRFGKGFPPGTYEQYF. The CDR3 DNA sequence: TGTGCCAGCAGGTTCGGAAAGGGCTTCCCCCCGGGAACCTACGAGCAGTACTTC. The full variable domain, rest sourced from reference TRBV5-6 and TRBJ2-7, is DAGVTQSPTHLIKTRGQQVTLRCSPKSGHDTVSWYQQALGQGPQFIFQYYEEEERQRGNFPDRFSGHQFPNYSSELNVNALLLGDSALYLCASRFGKGFPPGTYEQYFGPGTRLTVT.

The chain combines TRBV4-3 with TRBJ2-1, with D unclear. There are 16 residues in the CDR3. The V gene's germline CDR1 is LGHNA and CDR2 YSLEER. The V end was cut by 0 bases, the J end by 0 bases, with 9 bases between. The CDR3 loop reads CASSQDFYSSYNEQFF. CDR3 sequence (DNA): TGCGCCAGCAGCCAAGACTTCTACAGCTCCTACAATGAGCAGTTCTTC.

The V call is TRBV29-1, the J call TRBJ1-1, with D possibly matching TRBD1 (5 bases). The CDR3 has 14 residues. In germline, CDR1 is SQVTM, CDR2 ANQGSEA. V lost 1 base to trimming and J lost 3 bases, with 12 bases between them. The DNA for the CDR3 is TGCAGCGTTGAAGTAGCAGGGATGGACACTGAAGCTTTCTTT. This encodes CSVEVAGMDTEAFF.

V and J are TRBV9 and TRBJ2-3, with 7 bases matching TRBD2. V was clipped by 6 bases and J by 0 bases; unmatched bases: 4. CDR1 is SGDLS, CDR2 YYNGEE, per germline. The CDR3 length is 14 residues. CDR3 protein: CASNQGGSTDTQYF. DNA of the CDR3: TGTGCCAGCAATCAGGGAGGGAGCACAGATACGCAGTATTTT.